This record covers a single TCR beta chain. The germline V gene encodes CDR1 SGDLS and CDR2 YYNGEE. The CDR3 has 17 amino acids. These data originate in a study of T cells expressing NK-cell markers. Study context: There were seven HCMV-seropositive donors and one seronegative donor among the eight sequenced.

The authors made TCR beta cDNA libraries by 5'RACE template switching. This switching added a universal primer site and UMIs. TCRdb processed the 5' RACE reads again and assigns one entry to each CDR3 protein, with no DNA. The sample includes 300,000 to 450,000 distinct CDR3 sequences. This TCR derives from a man between 18 and 69 years old in good health. Sequencing was done on a sample of blood T cells: a sorted CD56 or NKG2C T cell subset, CD4+ or CD8+ T cells, or bulk PBMC T cells (not recorded which). The rearrangement uses TRBV9 and TRBJ2-1; TCRdb designates TRBD2, a call that cannot be tested without DNA. CDR3: CASSVGLAGGRYNEQFF.